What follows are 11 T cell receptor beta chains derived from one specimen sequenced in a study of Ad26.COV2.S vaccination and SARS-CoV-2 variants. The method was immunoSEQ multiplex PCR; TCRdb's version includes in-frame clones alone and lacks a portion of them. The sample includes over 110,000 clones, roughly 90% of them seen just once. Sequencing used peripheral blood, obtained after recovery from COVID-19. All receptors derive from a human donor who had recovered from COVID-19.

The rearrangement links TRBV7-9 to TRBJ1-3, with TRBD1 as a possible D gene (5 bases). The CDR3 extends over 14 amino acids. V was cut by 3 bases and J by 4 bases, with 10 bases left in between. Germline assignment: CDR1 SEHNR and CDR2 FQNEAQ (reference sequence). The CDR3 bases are TGTGCCAGCAGCTTGGCAGGGACCGGAAACACCATATATTTT. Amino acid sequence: CASSLAGTGNTIYF.

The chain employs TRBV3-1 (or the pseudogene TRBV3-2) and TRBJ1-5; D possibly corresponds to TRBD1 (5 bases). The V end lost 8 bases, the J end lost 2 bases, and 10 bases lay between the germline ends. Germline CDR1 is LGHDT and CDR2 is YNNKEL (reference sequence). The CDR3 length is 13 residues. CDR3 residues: CASGRGRNQPQHF. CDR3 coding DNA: TGTGCCAGCGGTCGGGGACGCAATCAGCCCCAGCATTTT.

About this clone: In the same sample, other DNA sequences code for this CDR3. The chain's CDR3 is CASSLGREAFF. CDR3 nucleotides: TGTGCCAGCAGCCTAGGGAGGGAAGCTTTCTTT. The V and J genes are TRBV12-3 or TRBV12-4 and TRBJ1-1; no clear D gene. With 6 bases removed from V and 8 bases from J, the gap between germline ends came to 10 bases. CDR3 length: 11 amino acids.

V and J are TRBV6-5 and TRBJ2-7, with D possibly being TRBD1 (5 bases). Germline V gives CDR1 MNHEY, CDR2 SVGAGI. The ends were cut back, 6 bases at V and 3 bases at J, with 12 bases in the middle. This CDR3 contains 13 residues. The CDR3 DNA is TGTGCCAGCAGGCGGACATACGTCTACGAGCAGTACTTC. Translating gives CASRRTYVYEQYF.

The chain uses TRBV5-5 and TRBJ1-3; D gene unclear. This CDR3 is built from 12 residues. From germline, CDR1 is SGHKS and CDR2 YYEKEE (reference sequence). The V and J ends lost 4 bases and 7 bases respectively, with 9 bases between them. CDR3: CASSLLGNTIYF. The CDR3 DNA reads TGTGCCAGCAGCCTACTAGGGAACACCATATATTTT.

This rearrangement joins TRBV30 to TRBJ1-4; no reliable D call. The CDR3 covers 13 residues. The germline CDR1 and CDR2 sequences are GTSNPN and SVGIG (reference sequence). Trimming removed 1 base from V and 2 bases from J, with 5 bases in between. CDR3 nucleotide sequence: TGTGCCTGGAGTGCACGGACTAATGAAAAACTGTTTTTT. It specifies CAWSARTNEKLFF.

CDR3 nucleotides: TGTGCCAGCAGTTTAGAGCCCCCGGGAGACAGGGGGCTTTTCGGATATAGCAATCAGCCCCAGCATTTT. Protein sequence: CASSLEPPGDRGLFGYSNQPQHF. This chain connects TRBV27 to TRBJ1-5; TRBD1 aligns across 10 bases. CDR1 and CDR2 (germline): MNHEY, SMNVEV (reference sequence). V was clipped by 2 bases and J by 0 bases; unmatched bases: 22. The CDR3 is made up of 23 amino acids.

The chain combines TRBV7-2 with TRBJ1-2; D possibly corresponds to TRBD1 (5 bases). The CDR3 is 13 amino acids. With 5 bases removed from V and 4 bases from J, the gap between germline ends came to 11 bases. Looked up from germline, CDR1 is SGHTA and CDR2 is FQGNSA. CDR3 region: CASSLGVSYGYTF. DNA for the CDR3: TGTGCCAGCAGCCTAGGGGTTTCCTATGGCTACACCTTC.

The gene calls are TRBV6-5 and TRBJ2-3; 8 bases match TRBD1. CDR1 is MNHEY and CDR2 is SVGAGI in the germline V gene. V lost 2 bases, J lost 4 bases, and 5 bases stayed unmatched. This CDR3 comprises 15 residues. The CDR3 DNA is TGTGCCAGCAGTTACCGACAGGGGCGAGCAGATACGCAGTATTTT. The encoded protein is CASSYRQGRADTQYF.

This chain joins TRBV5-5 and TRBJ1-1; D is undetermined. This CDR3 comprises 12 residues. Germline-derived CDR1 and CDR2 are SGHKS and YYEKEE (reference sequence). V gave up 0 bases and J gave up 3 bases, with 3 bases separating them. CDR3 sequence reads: CASSLEDTEAFF. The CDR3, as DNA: TGTGCCAGCAGCTTGGAAGACACTGAAGCTTTCTTT.

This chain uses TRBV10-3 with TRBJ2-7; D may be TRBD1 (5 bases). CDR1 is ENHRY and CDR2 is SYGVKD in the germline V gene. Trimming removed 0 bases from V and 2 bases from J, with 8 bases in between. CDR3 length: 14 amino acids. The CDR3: CAISESQGPYEQYF. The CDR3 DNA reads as TGTGCCATCAGTGAGTCGCAGGGCCCCTACGAGCAGTACTTC.